These T cell receptor beta chains were read from a single sample in a study of regulatory T cells in long-lasting Graves disease. MiXCR, applied by TCRdb to the multiplex PCR reads, yields one record per CDR3 protein. The sample lists under 450,000 distinct CDR3 sequences, around 11% occurring once. These data were also reused for a study on T cells in Graves' hyperthyroidism and ophthalmopathy.

The sample in question was peripheral blood mononuclear cells (PBMCs), obtained at new diagnosis, from a patient treated with antithyroid drugs. These receptors came from a woman aged 18-29 years with Graves disease. The CDR3 runs from the conserved cysteine through the conserved F or W. The order of the fields is V gene, CDR3 protein.

>TRBV6-2/TRBV6-3
CASSPRIYEQYF
>TRBV28
CASSNPLFRAGGYTF
>TRBV12-3/TRBV12-4
CASSTTRGGFGNEKLFF
>TRBV24-1
CATSDYDSSGANVLTF
>TRBV4-1
CASSPLTGGVDTQYF
>TRBV6-1
CATSKKMTRGLIYEQYF
>TRBV28
CASSPWAGTSGRPQAHEQYF
>TRBV27
CASGLAGHEQYF
>TRBV4-3
CASSQGVQGGNEQFF
>TRBV6-1
CASSEYTGGGYGYTF
>TRBV7-8
CASSRRNNNEQFF
>TRBV27
CASSLWPTHYGYTF
>TRBV28
CASGTSGYEQYF
>TRBV6-1
CASSPLGRTNEKLFF
>TRBV18
CASSPWALAKNIQYF
>TRBV6-2/TRBV6-3
CASRPDGTGNLEAFF
>TRBV7-9
CASSLFPATRQRYYGYTF
>TRBV7-3
CASSLSAPSNTGELFF
>TRBV11-2
CASSHAGGAAKNIQYF
>TRBV20-1
CSARDAGGSRETQYF
>TRBV3-2
CASSPVLQETQYF
>TRBV15
CATSRDGTSGTGEQFF
>TRBV28
CASIDRETQYF
>TRBV20-1
CSASDGAGQPQHF
>TRBV4-2
CASSQEDPDFNSPLHF
>TRBV9
CASSVKEGVNTEAFF
>TRBV5-1
CASSLQGLAGLQTYEQYF
>TRBV10-3
CAISDSTWANVLTF
>TRBV6-1
CASSPGVRGSYNEQFF